Each of the 5 T cell receptor beta chains below was sequenced from the same sample in a study of read filtering for tumor transcriptome and immune sequencing. Molecular barcoded adaptors covering alpha/delta and beta/gamma chains were used on 400 to 450 ng RNA. TCRdb re-derived calls from the reads in MiXCR, one entry per CDR3 protein. Of roughly 130,000 distinct CDR3 sequences in the sample, under 15% were seen once. The specimen was a population of CD138-negative cells sorted from bone marrow. These TCRs come from a donor aged 40 or over with multiple myeloma.

This clonotype was counted a few times. Relative to the germline gene, one junction end is altered; a read error may explain this. In DNA form, the CDR3 reads TGCAGCGTGAACCGGGACAGACAAGAGGCCCAGTACTTC. It is translated as CSVNRDRQEAQYF. The J gene is TRBJ2-5, the V gene TRBV29-1; TRBD1 agrees at 7 bases. The germline gives CDR1 SQVTM, CDR2 ANQGSEA. The CDR3 runs to 13 residues.

There are many counts of this clonotype. The gene calls are TRBV20-1 and TRBJ2-1; no clear D gene. With 3 bases removed from V and 6 bases from J, the gap between germline ends came to 12 bases. Germline CDR1 reads DFQATT; CDR2 reads SNEGSKA (reference sequence). The CDR3 has 13 amino acids. CDR3 protein: CSASWAPLNEQFF. Written as DNA, the CDR3 is TGCAGTGCTAGTTGGGCCCCCCTCAATGAGCAGTTCTTC.

At least ten counts were recorded for this clonotype. This sequence joins TRBV9 and TRBJ1-5; 7 bases map to TRBD1. The V gene's germline CDR1 is SGDLS and CDR2 YYNGEE. V gave up 4 bases and J gave up 6 bases; unmatched junction bases: 10. There are 15 residues in the CDR3. This chain's CDR3 is CASSPREGGGQPQHF. The CDR3 coding sequence is TGTGCCAGCAGCCCGAGGGAAGGGGGCGGTCAGCCCCAGCATTTT.

This clonotype was counted many times. The chain recombines TRBV6-1 with TRBJ2-7, with D possibly called TRBD1 or TRBD2 (5 bases each). V was pared by 2 bases and J by 7 bases, with 15 bases between. This CDR3 is 14 amino acids long. Germline V lookup: CDR1 MNHNS, CDR2 SASEGT. The CDR3 sequence: CASSEWGPPGEQYF. CDR3 bases: TGTGCCAGCAGTGAATGGGGACCGCCGGGGGAGCAGTACTTC.

This clonotype was counted many times. In nucleotides, the CDR3 is TGCAGCGTTGACCGACAGGGATACGAGCAGTTCTTC. Protein sequence: CSVDRQGYEQFF. This chain connects TRBV29-1 to TRBJ2-1; 7 nucleotides match TRBD1. Germline trimming cut 3 bases from V and 10 bases from J; bases unmatched to any gene: 6. The germline gives CDR1 SQVTM, CDR2 ANQGSEA. This CDR3 comprises 12 residues.